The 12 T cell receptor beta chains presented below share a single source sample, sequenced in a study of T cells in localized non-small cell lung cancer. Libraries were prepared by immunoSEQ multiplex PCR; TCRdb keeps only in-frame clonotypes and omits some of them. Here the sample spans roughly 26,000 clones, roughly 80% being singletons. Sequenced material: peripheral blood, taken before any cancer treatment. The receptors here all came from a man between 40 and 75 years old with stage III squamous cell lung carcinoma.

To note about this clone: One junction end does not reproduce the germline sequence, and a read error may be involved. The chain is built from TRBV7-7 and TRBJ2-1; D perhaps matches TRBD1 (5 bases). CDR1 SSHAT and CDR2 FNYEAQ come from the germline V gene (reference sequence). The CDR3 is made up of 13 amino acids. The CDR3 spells CASSLGVSNEQFF. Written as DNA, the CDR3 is TGTGCTAGCAGCTTAGGGGTTTCCAATGAGCAGTTCTTC. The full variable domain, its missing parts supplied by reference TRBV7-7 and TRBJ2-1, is GAGVSQSPRYKVTKRGQDVTLRCDPISSHATLYWYQQALGQGPEFLTYFNYEAQPDKSGLPSDRFSAERPEGSISTLTIQRTEQRDSAMYRCASSLGVSNEQFFGPGTRLTVL.

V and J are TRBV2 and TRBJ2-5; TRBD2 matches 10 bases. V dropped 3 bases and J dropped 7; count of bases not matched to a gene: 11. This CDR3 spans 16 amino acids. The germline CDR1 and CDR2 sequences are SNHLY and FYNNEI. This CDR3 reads CASSEGSGGAGGTQYF. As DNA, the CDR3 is TGTGCCAGCAGTGAGGGAAGCGGGGGGGCCGGGGGGACCCAGTACTTC. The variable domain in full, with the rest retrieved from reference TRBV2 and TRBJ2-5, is EPEVTQTPSHQVTQMGQEVILRCVPISNHLYFYWYRQILGQKVEFLVSFYNNEISEKSEIFDDQFSVERPDGSNFTLKIRSTKLEDSAMYFCASSEGSGGAGGTQYFGPGTRLLVL.

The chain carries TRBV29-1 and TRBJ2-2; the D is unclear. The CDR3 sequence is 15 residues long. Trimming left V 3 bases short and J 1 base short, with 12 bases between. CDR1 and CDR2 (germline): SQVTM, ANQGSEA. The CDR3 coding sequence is TGCAGCGTTGAGGTCGGGCGCGTGAACACCGGGGAGCTGTTTTTT. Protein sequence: CSVEVGRVNTGELFF.

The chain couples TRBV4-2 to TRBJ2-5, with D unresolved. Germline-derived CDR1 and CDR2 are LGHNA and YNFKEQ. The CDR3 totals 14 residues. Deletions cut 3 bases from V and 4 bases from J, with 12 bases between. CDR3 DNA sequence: TGTGCCAGCAGCCAGTTTGGCGTTCGAGAGACCCAGTACTTC. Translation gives CASSQFGVRETQYF.

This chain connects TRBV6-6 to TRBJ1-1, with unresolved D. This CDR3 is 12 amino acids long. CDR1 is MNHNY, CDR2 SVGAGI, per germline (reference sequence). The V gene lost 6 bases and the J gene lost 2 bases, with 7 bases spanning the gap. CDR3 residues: CASSRRNTEAFF. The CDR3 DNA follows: TGTGCCAGCAGCAGACGTAACACTGAAGCTTTCTTT.

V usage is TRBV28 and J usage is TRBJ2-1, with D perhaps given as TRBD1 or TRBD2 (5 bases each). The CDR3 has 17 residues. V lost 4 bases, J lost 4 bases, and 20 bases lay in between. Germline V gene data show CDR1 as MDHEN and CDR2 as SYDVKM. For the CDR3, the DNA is TGTGCCAGCAGTTCCCTAGGGGAGAGGGGTTATTACAATGAGCAGTTCTTC. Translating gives CASSSLGERGYYNEQFF.

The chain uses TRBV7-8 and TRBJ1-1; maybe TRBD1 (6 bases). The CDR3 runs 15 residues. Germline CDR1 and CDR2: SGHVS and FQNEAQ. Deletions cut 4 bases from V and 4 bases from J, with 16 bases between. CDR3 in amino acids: CASSSTGIGGTEAFF. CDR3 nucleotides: TGTGCCAGCAGCTCCACAGGGATCGGTGGCACTGAAGCTTTCTTT.

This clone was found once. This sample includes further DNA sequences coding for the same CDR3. CDR3 coding DNA: TGTGCCAGTAGTATAGGCCAGAGGACCTACGAGCAGTACTTC. Translated: CASSIGQRTYEQYF. The chain recombines TRBV19 with TRBJ2-7; D call uncertain. V lost 1 base, J lost 2 bases, and 9 bases lay in between. The CDR3 spans 14 residues. From germline, CDR1 is LNHDA and CDR2 SQIVND (reference sequence).

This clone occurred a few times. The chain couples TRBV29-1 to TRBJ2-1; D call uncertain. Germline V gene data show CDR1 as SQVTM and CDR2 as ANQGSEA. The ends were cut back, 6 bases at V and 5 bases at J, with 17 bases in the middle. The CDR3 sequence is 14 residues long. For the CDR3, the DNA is TGCAGCGTCGCCCCGGTGTACGGTAACAATGAGCAGTTCTTC. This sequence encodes CSVAPVYGNNEQFF.

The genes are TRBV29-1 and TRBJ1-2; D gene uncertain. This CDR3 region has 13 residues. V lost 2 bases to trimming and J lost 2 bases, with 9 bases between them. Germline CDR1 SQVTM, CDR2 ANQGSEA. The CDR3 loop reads CSVEPALNYGYTF. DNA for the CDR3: TGCAGCGTTGAACCAGCGTTGAACTATGGCTACACCTTC.

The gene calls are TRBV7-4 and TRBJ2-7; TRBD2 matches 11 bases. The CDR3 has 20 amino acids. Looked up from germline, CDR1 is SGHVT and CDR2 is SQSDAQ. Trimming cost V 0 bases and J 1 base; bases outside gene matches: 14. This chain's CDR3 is CASSLARRLAGSVGSYEQYF. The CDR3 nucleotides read TGTGCCAGCAGCTTAGCGCGTCGACTAGCGGGATCGGTGGGGTCCTACGAGCAGTACTTC.

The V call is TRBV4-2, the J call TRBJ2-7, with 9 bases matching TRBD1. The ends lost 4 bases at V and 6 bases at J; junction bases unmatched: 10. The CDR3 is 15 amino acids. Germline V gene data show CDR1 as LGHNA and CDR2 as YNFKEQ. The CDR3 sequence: CASSPTEGQGSEQYF. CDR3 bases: TGTGCCAGCAGCCCCACGGAGGGACAGGGTTCCGAGCAGTACTTC.